Listed below are T cell receptor beta chains from one sample, sequenced in a study of early T cells in non-severe SARS-CoV-2 infection. Via MiXCR, TCRdb re-called the 5' RACE reads, giving one row per CDR3 protein. This sample has around 100,000 distinct CDR3 sequences, with approximately 14% found just once. What was sequenced was whole blood. The receptors here all came from an adult who was a healthcare worker with PCR-confirmed SARS-CoV-2 infection or an uninfected control (not recorded which). CDR3s include the opening cysteine and the closing phenylalanine or tryptophan. The D gene is left open where the match is weak. For some rows the clone size is stated as once, few or many, or as a class when expanded; others skip it.

V gene	J gene	clone size	D gene	CDR3 protein	CDR3 DNA
TRBV7-9	TRBJ1-1	many	NA	CASSLRQGSTEAFF	TGTGCCAGCAGCTTGCGGCAAGGGAGCACTGAAGCTTTCTTT
TRBV5-1	TRBJ2-5	NA	NA	CASSLSSRETQYF	TGCGCCAGCAGCTTGAGCTCAAGGGAGACCCAGTACTTC
TRBV12-3/TRBV12-4	TRBJ1-5	NA	NA	CASRGRHQPQHF	TGTGCCAGCCGGGGCAGGCATCAGCCCCAGCATTTT
TRBV28	TRBJ2-4	NA	NA	CASSLPGGALVNIQYF	TGTGCCAGCAGTTTACCGGGGGGCGCCCTGGTAAACATTCAGTACTTC
TRBV29-1	TRBJ2-7	many	NA	CSANEGYEQYF	TGCAGCGCGAACGAGGGCTACGAGCAGTACTTC
TRBV12-3/TRBV12-4	TRBJ2-7	NA	NA	CASSSGGVGEQYF	TGTGCCAGCAGTTCTGGGGGAGTCGGCGAGCAGTACTTC
TRBV6-2/TRBV6-3	TRBJ1-1	few	TRBD1	CASRENRGLNTEAFF	TGTGCCAGCAGGGAGAACAGGGGCTTGAACACTGAAGCTTTCTTT
TRBV12-3/TRBV12-4	TRBJ1-1	many	NA	CASSFSWVSNTEAFF	TGTGCCAGCAGTTTCAGTTGGGTCTCGAACACTGAAGCTTTCTTT
TRBV7-8	TRBJ2-1	NA	NA	CASSFGGGEQFF	TGTGCCAGCAGCTTCGGAGGCGGTGAGCAGTTCTTC
TRBV29-1	TRBJ2-7	few	NA	CSVEGLDPREQYF	TGCAGCGTTGAAGGGCTGGATCCGCGGGAGCAGTACTTC